This TCR beta chain is from a study of T cells in Graves' hyperthyroidism and ophthalmopathy. Study outcomes and limitations: Ophthalmopathy could be told apart from stable hyperthyroidism with a 13 V-J model. In the blood, most expanded thyroid clonotypes above 0.001 appeared as well.

This clonotype was counted between two and nine times. Its antigen is unknown. The CDR3 has 10 amino acids. Trimming took 5 bases from V and 10 from J; bases not matched to a gene: 2. CDR1 and CDR2 from the germline V gene are SQVTM and ANQGSEA. TCR beta CDR3 sequences were amplified from RNA transcripts. First-round RT-PCR with HTBI primers amplified the TCR CDR3 region. TCRdb called the multiplex PCR reads again in MiXCR, with one record for every CDR3 protein. The sample carries approximately 690,000 distinct CDR3 sequences, 20% to 25% recorded once. The sequencing input was blood. V and J are TRBV29-1 and TRBJ2-1; 7 positions match TRBD2. The receptor was isolated from a young man with Graves' ophthalmopathy. CDR3 region: CSVKLAEQFF. CDR3 bases: TGCAGCGTTAAACTAGCGGAGCAGTTCTTC.